One and the same sample provided the 11 T cell receptor beta chains below, sequenced in a study of cytomegalovirus exposure and HLA in healthy donors. Researchers ran the PCR with 60 Vbeta and 13 Jbeta primers. Method: immunoSEQ multiplex PCR; TCRdb's copy keeps in-frame clones and lacks some. There are approximately 80,000 clones in the sample; 55% to 65% occur only once, and about 15% lies in the top ten. Sequenced: PBMCs. The source of these receptors is a woman aged 40 to 55 in good health and CMV-seropositive.

The chain uses TRBV9 and TRBJ2-1, with TRBD2 matching over 10 bases. The germline V gene has CDR1 SGDLS and CDR2 YYNGEE. The CDR3 is 15 amino acids. Trimming removed 0 bases from V and 8 bases from J; junction bases left unmatched: 5. The CDR3 nucleotides read TGTGCCAGCAGCGTAGGGCTAGCGGGAGCGTATGAGCAGTTCTTC. Protein product: CASSVGLAGAYEQFF.

V usage is TRBV6-5 and J usage is TRBJ1-2; TRBD1 matches 8 bases. Per the germline V gene, CDR1 is MNHEY and CDR2 is SVGAGI. The CDR3 runs 13 residues. Losses at the gene ends were 6 bases for V and 2 bases for J; bases not matched to a gene: 2. This chain's CDR3 is CASSWTGNYGYTF. The DNA for the CDR3 is TGTGCCAGCAGCTGGACAGGGAACTATGGCTACACCTTC.

This clone appeared a few times. The V gene is TRBV5-1, the J gene TRBJ2-2; D is perhaps TRBD1 (6 bases). In germline, CDR1 is SGHRS, CDR2 YFSETQ. Trimming took 7 bases from V and 3 from J, leaving 13 bases between them. The CDR3 runs to 14 residues. CDR3 in amino acids: CASGKSGDTGELFF. CDR3 bases: TGCGCCAGCGGGAAATCAGGGGACACCGGGGAGCTGTTTTTT.

V and J are TRBV29-1 and TRBJ2-3; 7 bases are a match to TRBD1. The CDR3 loop spans 15 amino acids. The germline gives CDR1 SQVTM, CDR2 ANQGSEA. V trimming: 3 bases; J trimming: 4 bases; junction bases outside the gene matches: 10. The CDR3 nucleotides are TGCAGCGTTGATCTGGGGCAGGGGGTGGCAGATACGCAGTATTTT. Translation gives CSVDLGQGVADTQYF.

This clone was counted only a few times. V usage is TRBV5-6 and J usage is TRBJ2-7; a weak D match, TRBD1 (5 bases). The V end was cut by 5 bases, the J end by 3 bases, with 12 bases between. CDR3 size: 13 residues. The germline gives CDR1 SGHDT, CDR2 YYEEEE. The CDR3 nucleotides are TGTGCCAGCAGTTCGACAGCGATCTACGAGCAGTACTTC. Amino acid sequence: CASSSTAIYEQYF.

This chain connects TRBV27 to TRBJ2-4; D is perhaps TRBD2 (5 bases). The CDR3 totals 22 residues. V lost 2 bases to trimming and J lost 0 bases, with 29 bases between them. The germline CDR1 and CDR2 sequences are MNHEY and SMNVEV (reference sequence). This CDR3 is CASSLRPQGNGKDPLAKNIQYF. The CDR3 DNA reads as TGTGCCAGCAGTTTACGGCCCCAAGGTAACGGGAAAGACCCTCTAGCCAAAAACATTCAGTACTTC.

This chain joins TRBV4-3 and TRBJ2-1; TRBD2 agrees at 12 bases. This CDR3 has 15 amino acids. The ends lost 4 bases at V and 10 bases at J; junction bases unmatched: 8. Germline assignment: CDR1 LGHNA and CDR2 YSLEER. The CDR3 nucleotides read TGCGCCAGCAGCCCGCTAGCGGGAGGGCCGCGGGAGCAGTTCTTC. It translates to CASSPLAGGPREQFF.

This sequence joins TRBV27 and TRBJ1-2, with 8 bases lining up with TRBD1. The CDR3 has 15 residues. Germline V lookup: CDR1 MNHEY, CDR2 SMNVEV (reference sequence). Trimming removed 6 bases from V and 3 bases from J; junction bases left unmatched: 9. CDR3 nucleotides: TGTGCCAGCAGGAACGCGACAGGGGTGGACTATGGCTACACCTTC. Amino acid sequence: CASRNATGVDYGYTF.

The chain combines TRBV7-2 with TRBJ2-7; D might be TRBD1 (6 bases). Germline CDR1 is SGHTA and CDR2 is FQGNSA. The CDR3 has 15 residues. Deletions cut 5 bases from V and 2 bases from J, with 16 bases between. CDR3 sequence (DNA): TGTGCCAGCAGCCCCCTCTTAGGGGGAGCCTACGAGCAGTACTTC. The encoded protein is CASSPLLGGAYEQYF.

V and J are TRBV6-1 and TRBJ2-5; 8 bases are a match to TRBD1. The J call may be wrong; the DNA end is better matched by TRBJ2-7. The CDR3 loop spans 15 amino acids. The germline CDR1 and CDR2 sequences are MNHNS and SASEGT. The CDR3 spells CASTLQGVGRHEQYF. The CDR3 DNA reads as TGTGCCAGCACGTTACAGGGGGTAGGTAGGCACGAGCAGTACTTC.

The chain employs TRBV11-2 and TRBJ2-3; 10 positions agree with TRBD2. J gave up 5 bases and V 5 bases, and 7 bases lay outside the gene matches. This CDR3 has 15 residues. Germline lookup yields CDR1 SGHAT and CDR2 FQNNGV. This chain's CDR3 is CASSPGLAIQDTQYF. The CDR3 nucleotides read TGTGCCAGCAGCCCGGGACTAGCGATTCAAGATACGCAGTATTTT.